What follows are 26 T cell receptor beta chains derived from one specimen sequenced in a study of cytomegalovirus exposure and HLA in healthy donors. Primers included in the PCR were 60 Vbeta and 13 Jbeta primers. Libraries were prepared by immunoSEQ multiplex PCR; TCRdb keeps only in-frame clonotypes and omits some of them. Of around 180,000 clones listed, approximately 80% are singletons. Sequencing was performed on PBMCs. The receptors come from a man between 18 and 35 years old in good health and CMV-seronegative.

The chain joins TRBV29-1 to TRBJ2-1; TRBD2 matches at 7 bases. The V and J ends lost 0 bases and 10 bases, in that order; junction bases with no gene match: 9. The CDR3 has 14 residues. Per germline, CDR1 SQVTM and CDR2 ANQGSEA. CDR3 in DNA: TGCAGCGTTGAAGAAGATGCAGCGGGGAGGGAGCAGTTCTTC. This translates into CSVEEDAAGREQFF.

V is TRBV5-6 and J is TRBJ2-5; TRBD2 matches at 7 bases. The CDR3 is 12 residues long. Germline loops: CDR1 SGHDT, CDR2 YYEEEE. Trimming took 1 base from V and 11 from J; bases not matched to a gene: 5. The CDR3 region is CASSLRGVEQYF. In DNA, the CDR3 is TGTGCCAGCAGCTTGCGGGGGGTAGAGCAGTACTTC.

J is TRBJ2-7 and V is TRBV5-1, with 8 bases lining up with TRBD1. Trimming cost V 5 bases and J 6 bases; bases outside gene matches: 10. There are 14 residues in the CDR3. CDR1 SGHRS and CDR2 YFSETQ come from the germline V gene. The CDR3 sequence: CASRSPGQVIEQYF. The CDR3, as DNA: TGCGCCAGCAGGTCGCCGGGACAGGTTATCGAGCAGTACTTC.

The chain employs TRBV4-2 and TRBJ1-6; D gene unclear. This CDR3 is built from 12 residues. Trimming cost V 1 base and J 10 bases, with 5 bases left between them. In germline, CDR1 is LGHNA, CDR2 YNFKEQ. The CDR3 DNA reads TGTGCCAGCAGCCAAGGAGAATCACCCCTCCACTTT. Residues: CASSQGESPLHF.

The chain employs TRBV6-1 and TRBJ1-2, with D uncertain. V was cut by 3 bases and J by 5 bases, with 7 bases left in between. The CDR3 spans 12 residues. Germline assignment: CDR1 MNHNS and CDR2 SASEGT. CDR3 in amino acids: CASSERRYGYTF. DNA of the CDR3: TGTGCCAGCAGTGAGCGGAGATATGGCTACACCTTC.

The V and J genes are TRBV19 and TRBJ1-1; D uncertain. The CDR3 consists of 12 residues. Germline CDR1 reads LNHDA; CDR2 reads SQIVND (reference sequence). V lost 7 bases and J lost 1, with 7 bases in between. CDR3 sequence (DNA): TGTGCCAGTATTTCAGGGAACACTGAAGCTTTCTTT. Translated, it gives CASISGNTEAFF.

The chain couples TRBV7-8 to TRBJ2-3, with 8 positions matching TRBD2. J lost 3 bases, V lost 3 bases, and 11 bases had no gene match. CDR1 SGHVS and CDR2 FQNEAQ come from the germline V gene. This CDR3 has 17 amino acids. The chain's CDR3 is CASSFGFGRGGTDTQYF. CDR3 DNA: TGTGCCAGCAGCTTTGGGTTCGGGAGGGGGGGTACAGATACGCAGTATTTT.

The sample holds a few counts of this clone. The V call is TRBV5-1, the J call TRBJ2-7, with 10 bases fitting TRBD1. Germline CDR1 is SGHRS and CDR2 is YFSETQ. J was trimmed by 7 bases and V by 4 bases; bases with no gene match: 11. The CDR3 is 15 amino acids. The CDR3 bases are TGCGCCAGCAGCCTTTTGGGGACAGGGGTGAGAGAGCAGTACTTC. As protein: CASSLLGTGVREQYF.

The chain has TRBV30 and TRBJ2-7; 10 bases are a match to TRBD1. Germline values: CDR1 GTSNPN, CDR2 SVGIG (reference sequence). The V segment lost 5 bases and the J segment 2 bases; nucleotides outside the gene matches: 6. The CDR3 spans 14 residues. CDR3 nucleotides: TGTGCCTGGGAAAAAGGACAGGGGGCCTACGAGCAGTACTTC. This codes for CAWEKGQGAYEQYF.

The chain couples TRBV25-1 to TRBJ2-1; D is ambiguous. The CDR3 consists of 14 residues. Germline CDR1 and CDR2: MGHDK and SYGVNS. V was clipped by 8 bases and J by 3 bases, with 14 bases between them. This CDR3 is CASEKEPSYNEQFF. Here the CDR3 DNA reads TGTGCCAGCGAGAAAGAACCGAGCTACAATGAGCAGTTCTTC.

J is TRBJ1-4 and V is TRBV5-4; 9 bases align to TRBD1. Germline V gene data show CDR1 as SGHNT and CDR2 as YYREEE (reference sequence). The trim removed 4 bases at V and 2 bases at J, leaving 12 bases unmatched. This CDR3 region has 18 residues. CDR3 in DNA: TGTGCCAGCAGCCGGGGACAGGGCGCGCTCGGGACTAATGAAAAACTGTTTTTT. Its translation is CASSRGQGALGTNEKLFF.

The CDR3 reads CASRTADRAGNTIYF. CDR3 DNA sequence: TGTGCCAGCAGAACTGCCGACAGGGCTGGAAACACCATATATTTT. V usage is TRBV6-1 and J usage is TRBJ1-3; 7 bases align to TRBD1. The CDR3 totals 15 residues. The germline V gene has CDR1 MNHNS and CDR2 SASEGT. Unmatched junction bases numbered 7, after V lost 6 bases and J lost 2 bases.

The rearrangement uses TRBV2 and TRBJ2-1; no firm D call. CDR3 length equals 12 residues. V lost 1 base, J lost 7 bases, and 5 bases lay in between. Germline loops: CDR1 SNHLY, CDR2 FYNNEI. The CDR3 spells CASSEGRNEQFF. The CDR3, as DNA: TGTGCCAGCAGTGAAGGTAGAAATGAGCAGTTCTTC.

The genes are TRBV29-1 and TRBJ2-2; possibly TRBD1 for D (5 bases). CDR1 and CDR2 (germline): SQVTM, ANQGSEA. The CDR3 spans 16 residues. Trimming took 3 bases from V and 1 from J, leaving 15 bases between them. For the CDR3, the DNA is TGCAGCGTTGATACAGGACAACTAATGAACACCGGGGAGCTGTTTTTT. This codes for CSVDTGQLMNTGELFF.

The CDR3 spells CASSPVFGSNQPQHF. DNA for the CDR3: TGTGCCAGCAGCCCCGTTTTCGGGAGCAATCAGCCCCAGCATTTT. The chain carries TRBV6-5 and TRBJ1-5; no clear D gene. CDR1 and CDR2 (germline): MNHEY, SVGAGI. Trimming took off 6 bases at V and 1 base at J, with 13 bases between the two ends. The CDR3 is 15 amino acids.

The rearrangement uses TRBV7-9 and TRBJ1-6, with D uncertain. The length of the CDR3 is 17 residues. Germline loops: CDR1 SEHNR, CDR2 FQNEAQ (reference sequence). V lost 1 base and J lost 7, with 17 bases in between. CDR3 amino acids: CASSLVAGPDFNSPLHF. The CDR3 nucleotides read TGTGCCAGCAGCTTAGTGGCAGGCCCAGATTTCAATTCACCCCTCCACTTT.

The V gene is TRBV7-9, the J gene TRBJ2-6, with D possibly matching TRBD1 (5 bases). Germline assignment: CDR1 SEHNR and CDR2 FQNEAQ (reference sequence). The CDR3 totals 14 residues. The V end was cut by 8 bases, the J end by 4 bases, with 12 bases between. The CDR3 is CASPTGTGANVLTF. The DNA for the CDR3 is TGTGCCAGCCCCACAGGAACAGGGGCCAACGTCCTGACTTTC.

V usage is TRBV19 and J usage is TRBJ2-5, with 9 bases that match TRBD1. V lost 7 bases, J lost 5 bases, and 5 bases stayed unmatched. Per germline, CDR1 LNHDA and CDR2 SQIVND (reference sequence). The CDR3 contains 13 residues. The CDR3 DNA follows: TGTGCCAGTAACAGGGGGCGCGGGGAGACCCAGTACTTC. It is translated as CASNRGRGETQYF.

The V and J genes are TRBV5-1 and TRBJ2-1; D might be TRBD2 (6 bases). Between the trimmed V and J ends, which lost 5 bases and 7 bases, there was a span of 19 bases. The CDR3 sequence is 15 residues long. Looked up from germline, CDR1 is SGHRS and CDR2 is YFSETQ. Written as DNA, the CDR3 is TGCGCCAGCAGGATCGGGGGAGCGGGTAATAATGAGCAGTTCTTC. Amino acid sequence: CASRIGGAGNNEQFF.

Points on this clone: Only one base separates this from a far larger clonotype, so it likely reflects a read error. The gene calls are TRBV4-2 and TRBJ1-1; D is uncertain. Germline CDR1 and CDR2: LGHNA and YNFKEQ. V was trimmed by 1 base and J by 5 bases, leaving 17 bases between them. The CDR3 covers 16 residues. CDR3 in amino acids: CASSQGPQDGNTEAFF. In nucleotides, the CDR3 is TGTGCCAGCAGCCAAGGTCCGCAGGATGGAAATACTGAAGCTTTCTTT.

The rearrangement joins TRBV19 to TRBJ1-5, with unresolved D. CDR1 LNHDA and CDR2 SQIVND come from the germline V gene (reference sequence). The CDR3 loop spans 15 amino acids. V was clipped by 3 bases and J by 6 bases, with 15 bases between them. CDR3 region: CASSIWPEGGQPQHF. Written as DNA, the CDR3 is TGTGCCAGTAGTATTTGGCCCGAAGGCGGTCAGCCCCAGCATTTT.

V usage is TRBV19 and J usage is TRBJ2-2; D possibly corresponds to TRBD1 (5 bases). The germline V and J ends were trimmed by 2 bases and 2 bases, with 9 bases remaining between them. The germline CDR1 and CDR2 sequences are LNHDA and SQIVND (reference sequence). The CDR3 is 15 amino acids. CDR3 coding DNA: TGTGCCAGTAGTATATTAGACAGCAACACCGGGGAGCTGTTTTTT. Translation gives CASSILDSNTGELFF.

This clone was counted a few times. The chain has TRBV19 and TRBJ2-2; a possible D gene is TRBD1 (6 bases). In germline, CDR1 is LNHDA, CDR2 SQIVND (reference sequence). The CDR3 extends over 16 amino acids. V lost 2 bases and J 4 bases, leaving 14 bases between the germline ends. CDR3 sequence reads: CASSIFGRGGTGELFF. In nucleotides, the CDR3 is TGTGCCAGTAGTATATTCGGCCGAGGGGGCACCGGGGAGCTGTTTTTT.

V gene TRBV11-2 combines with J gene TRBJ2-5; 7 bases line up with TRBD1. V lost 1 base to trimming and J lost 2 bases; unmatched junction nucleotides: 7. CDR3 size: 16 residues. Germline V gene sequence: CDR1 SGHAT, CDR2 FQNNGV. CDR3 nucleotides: TGTGCCAGCAGCTTAGGGCTGCAGGGGGTTCAAGAGACCCAGTACTTC. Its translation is CASSLGLQGVQETQYF.

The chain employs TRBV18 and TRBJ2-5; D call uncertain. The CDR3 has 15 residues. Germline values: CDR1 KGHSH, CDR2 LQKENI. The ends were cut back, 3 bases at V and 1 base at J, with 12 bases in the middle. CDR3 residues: CASSPLATFQETQYF. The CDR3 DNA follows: TGTGCCAGCTCACCCCTCGCGACATTCCAAGAGACCCAGTACTTC. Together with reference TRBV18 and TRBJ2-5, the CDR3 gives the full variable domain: NAGVMQNPRHLVRRRGQEARLRCSPMKGHSHVYWYRQLPEEGLKFMVYLQKENIIDESGMPKERFSAEFPKEGPSILRIQQVVRGDSAAYFCASSPLATFQETQYFGPGTRLLVL.

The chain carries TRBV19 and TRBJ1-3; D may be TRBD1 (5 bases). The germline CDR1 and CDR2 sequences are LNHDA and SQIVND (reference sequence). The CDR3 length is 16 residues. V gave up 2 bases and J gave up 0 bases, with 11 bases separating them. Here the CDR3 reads CASSILGRDSGNTIYF. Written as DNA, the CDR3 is TGTGCCAGTAGTATATTGGGCAGGGACTCTGGAAACACCATATATTTT.